The subject of this entry is one T cell receptor (beta chain). Its antigen is currently unknown. This sample is drawn from a study of early stage breast cancer tumors. The wider study: The ER+/PR+/HER2- tumors included seven or eight ductal and a few lobular carcinomas.

Study-wide findings and caveats: Most shared enriched TCRB sequences were commonly generated ones. Tumors had around 2.4-fold higher T cell density than normal breast. In about 90% of the 16 patients, blood comparison separated tumor from normal breast.

The data were produced by immunoSEQ multiplex PCR, yet TCRdb's version contains in-frame clones alone and is incomplete. This sample has tens of thousands of clones, with around 75% found just once. V dropped 2 bases and J dropped 2; count of bases not matched to a gene: 1. The CDR3 is 14 amino acids. Per germline, CDR1 SGHDT and CDR2 YYEEEE. The TCR comes from a person aged 40-50 years with breast cancer. The V and J genes are TRBV5-6 and TRBJ1-3; 7 nucleotides match TRBD1. The sample taken for sequencing was blood. As DNA, the CDR3 is TGTGCCAGCAGCTTCACAGGGGCTGGAAACACCATATATTTT. This codes for CASSFTGAGNTIYF.